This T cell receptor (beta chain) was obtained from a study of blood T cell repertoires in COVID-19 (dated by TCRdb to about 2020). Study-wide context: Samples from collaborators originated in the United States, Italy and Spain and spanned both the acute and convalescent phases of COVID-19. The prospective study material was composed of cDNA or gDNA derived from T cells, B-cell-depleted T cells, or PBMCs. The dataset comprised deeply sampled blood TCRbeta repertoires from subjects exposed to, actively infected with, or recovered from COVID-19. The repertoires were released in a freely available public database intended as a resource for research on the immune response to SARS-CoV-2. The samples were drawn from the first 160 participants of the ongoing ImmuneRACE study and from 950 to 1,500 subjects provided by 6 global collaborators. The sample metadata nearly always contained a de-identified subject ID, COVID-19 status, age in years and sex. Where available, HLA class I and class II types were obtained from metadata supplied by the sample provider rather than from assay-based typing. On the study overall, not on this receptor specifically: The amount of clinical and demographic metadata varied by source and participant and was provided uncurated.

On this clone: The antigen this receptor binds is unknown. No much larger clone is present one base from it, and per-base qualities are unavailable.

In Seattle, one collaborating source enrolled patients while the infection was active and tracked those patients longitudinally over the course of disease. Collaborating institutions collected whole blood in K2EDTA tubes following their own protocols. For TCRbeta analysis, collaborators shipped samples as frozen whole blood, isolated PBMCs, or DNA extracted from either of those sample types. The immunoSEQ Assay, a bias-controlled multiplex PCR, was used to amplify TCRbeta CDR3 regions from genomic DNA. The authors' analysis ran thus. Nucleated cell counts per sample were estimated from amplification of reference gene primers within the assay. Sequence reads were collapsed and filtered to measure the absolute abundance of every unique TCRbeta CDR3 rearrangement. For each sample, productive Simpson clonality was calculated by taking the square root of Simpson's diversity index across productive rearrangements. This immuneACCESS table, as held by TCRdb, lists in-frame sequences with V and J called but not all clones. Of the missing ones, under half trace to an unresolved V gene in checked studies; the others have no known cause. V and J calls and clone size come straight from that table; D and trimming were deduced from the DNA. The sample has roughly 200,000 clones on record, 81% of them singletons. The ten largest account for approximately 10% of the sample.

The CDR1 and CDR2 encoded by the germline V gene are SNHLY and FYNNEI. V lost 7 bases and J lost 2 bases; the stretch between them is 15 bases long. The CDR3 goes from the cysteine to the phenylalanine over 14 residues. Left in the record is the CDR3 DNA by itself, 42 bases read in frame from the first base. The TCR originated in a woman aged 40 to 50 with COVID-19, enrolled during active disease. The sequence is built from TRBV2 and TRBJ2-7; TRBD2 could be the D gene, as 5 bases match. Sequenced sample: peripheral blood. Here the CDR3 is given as CASNRGSGTYEQYF. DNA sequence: TGTGCCAGCAATCGAGGGTCCGGGACCTACGAGCAGTACTTC.